This is a list of T cell receptor beta chains from one sample in a study of blood T cell repertoires in COVID-19. The data were produced by immunoSEQ multiplex PCR, yet TCRdb's version contains in-frame clones alone and is incomplete. Of fewer than 400,000 clones in the sample, roughly 90% were seen once. Sequences were obtained from PBMCs or T cells enriched from blood (not recorded which). The receptor source for this set is a man aged 55 to 69 who had recovered from COVID-19. CDR3s include the opening cysteine and the closing phenylalanine or tryptophan. Fields, in order: V gene, D gene, clone size, J gene, CDR3 DNA, CDR3 protein. A D gene is named only where the DNA matches it firmly. Only part of the rows carry a size: once, few, many, or a class if the clone is expanded.

V gene: TRBV30
D gene: TRBD1
clone size: once
J gene: TRBJ1-5
CDR3 DNA: TGTGCCTGGAGTCCCAGGGGGGACAATCAGCCCCAGCATTTT
CDR3 protein: CAWSPRGDNQPQHF

V gene: TRBV7-6
D gene: TRBD1
clone size: .
J gene: TRBJ1-6
CDR3 DNA: TGTGCCAGCAGCTTGGGGACAGGTTATAATTCACCCCTCCACTTT
CDR3 protein: CASSLGTGYNSPLHF

V gene: TRBV28
D gene: TRBD2
clone size: .
J gene: TRBJ2-5
CDR3 DNA: TGTGCCAGCACCCTAGCGGGAGTGAGGGAGACCCAGTACTTC
CDR3 protein: CASTLAGVRETQYF

V gene: TRBV15
D gene: .
clone size: .
J gene: TRBJ2-6
CDR3 DNA: TGTGCCACCAGCAGAGATTACAGTCACTCTGGGGCCAACGTCCTGACTTTC
CDR3 protein: CATSRDYSHSGANVLTF

V gene: TRBV7-9
D gene: .
clone size: .
J gene: TRBJ2-1
CDR3 DNA: TGTGCCAGCAGCTTAGCGGGGCGGAGCCGCTACAATGAGCAGTTCTTC
CDR3 protein: CASSLAGRSRYNEQFF

V gene: TRBV4-3
D gene: TRBD2
clone size: .
J gene: TRBJ2-1
CDR3 DNA: TGCGCCAGCAGCCAGGGACTAGCGGTTAGCTCCTACAATGAGCAGTTCTTC
CDR3 protein: CASSQGLAVSSYNEQFF

V gene: TRBV7-9
D gene: TRBD1
clone size: .
J gene: TRBJ1-1
CDR3 DNA: TGTGCCAGCAGCCCCCAGACAGGGGGACTCGCTGAAGCTTTCTTT
CDR3 protein: CASSPQTGGLAEAFF

V gene: TRBV5-6
D gene: .
clone size: .
J gene: TRBJ2-3
CDR3 DNA: TGTGCCAGCAGCTTGATCACAGAGACAGATACGCAGTATTTT
CDR3 protein: CASSLITETDTQYF

V gene: TRBV28
D gene: .
clone size: .
J gene: TRBJ2-7
CDR3 DNA: TGTGCCAGCAGTCTTAGAGGGCAGGGGGGCTACGAGCAGTACTTC
CDR3 protein: CASSLRGQGGYEQYF

V gene: TRBV6-2/TRBV6-3
D gene: TRBD2
clone size: .
J gene: TRBJ2-7
CDR3 DNA: TGTGCCAGCAGTTACGGTCGGACTAGCGGAATCTCCTACGAGCAGTACTTC
CDR3 protein: CASSYGRTSGISYEQYF

V gene: TRBV27
D gene: .
clone size: .
J gene: TRBJ1-1
CDR3 DNA: TGTGCCAGCAGTTTAGACAGAAACACTGAAGCTTTCTTT
CDR3 protein: CASSLDRNTEAFF

V gene: TRBV2
D gene: .
clone size: .
J gene: TRBJ2-6
CDR3 DNA: TGTGCCAGCACAGGGACTGGGGCCAACGTCCTGACTTTC
CDR3 protein: CASTGTGANVLTF

V gene: TRBV10-3
D gene: .
clone size: .
J gene: TRBJ1-2
CDR3 DNA: TGTGCCATCAGTGAAGGGGGGGACTACACCTTC
CDR3 protein: CAISEGGDYTF

V gene: TRBV10-3
D gene: TRBD1
clone size: .
J gene: TRBJ1-5
CDR3 DNA: TGTGCCATCAGAAGTGACAGGGGCAACAATCAGCCCCAGCATTTT
CDR3 protein: CAIRSDRGNNQPQHF

V gene: TRBV6-1
D gene: .
clone size: .
J gene: TRBJ2-5
CDR3 DNA: TGTGCCAGCAGTGAATCCGGCGGAGGCCAAGAGACCCAGTACTTC
CDR3 protein: CASSESGGGQETQYF

V gene: TRBV18
D gene: TRBD1
clone size: .
J gene: TRBJ1-2
CDR3 DNA: TGTGCCAGCTCACAGGACAGGGATTTGTATGGCTACACCTTC
CDR3 protein: CASSQDRDLYGYTF

V gene: TRBV28
D gene: .
clone size: .
J gene: TRBJ1-2
CDR3 DNA: TGTGCCAGCAGTGACGGGTCTGACGAAGGCTATGGCTACACCTTC
CDR3 protein: CASSDGSDEGYGYTF

V gene: TRBV6-1
D gene: .
clone size: .
J gene: TRBJ1-4
CDR3 DNA: TGTGCCAGCAGTGAAGCGGGGGGGTATGAAAAACTGTTTTTT
CDR3 protein: CASSEAGGYEKLFF

V gene: TRBV11-3
D gene: TRBD2
clone size: .
J gene: TRBJ2-1
CDR3 DNA: TGTGCCAGCAGCTTAAGGACTAGCACCCCGAATGAGCAGTTCTTC
CDR3 protein: CASSLRTSTPNEQFF

V gene: TRBV5-1
D gene: TRBD2
clone size: .
J gene: TRBJ2-3
CDR3 DNA: TGCGCCAGCAGCCGGGAGGGGAGCACAGATACGCAGTATTTT
CDR3 protein: CASSREGSTDTQYF

V gene: TRBV25-1
D gene: TRBD1
clone size: .
J gene: TRBJ2-1
CDR3 DNA: TGTGCCAGCAGTGAATTGGGGACAGGGGTGGATGAGCAGTTCTTC
CDR3 protein: CASSELGTGVDEQFF

V gene: TRBV5-1
D gene: .
clone size: .
J gene: TRBJ2-7
CDR3 DNA: TGCGCCAGCAGCTTGGGACTGACGAGCTCCTACGAGCAGTACTTC
CDR3 protein: CASSLGLTSSYEQYF

V gene: TRBV6-5
D gene: TRBD1
clone size: once
J gene: TRBJ1-1
CDR3 DNA: TGTGCCAGCGGGAGACGACAGGGGGCTTACACTGAAGCTTTCTTT
CDR3 protein: CASGRRQGAYTEAFF

V gene: TRBV2
D gene: .
clone size: few
J gene: TRBJ1-1
CDR3 DNA: TGTGCCAACACGTTACAGGGTCCCAGCCCTGAAGCTTTCTTT
CDR3 protein: CANTLQGPSPEAFF

V gene: TRBV30
D gene: TRBD1
clone size: .
J gene: TRBJ1-1
CDR3 DNA: TGTGCCTGGAGTGTCAACAGGGGGCAAGCTTTCTTT
CDR3 protein: CAWSVNRGQAFF

V gene: TRBV2
D gene: .
clone size: .
J gene: TRBJ1-6
CDR3 DNA: TGTGCCAGCAGCGAACAGGGCACTTCAAATTCACCCCTCCACTTT
CDR3 protein: CASSEQGTSNSPLHF

V gene: TRBV19
D gene: .
clone size: .
J gene: TRBJ2-7
CDR3 DNA: TGTGCCAGTAGTATTATCGGGAGCTCCTACGAGCAGTACTTC
CDR3 protein: CASSIIGSSYEQYF

V gene: TRBV7-7
D gene: .
clone size: .
J gene: TRBJ2-7
CDR3 DNA: TGTGCTAGCAGCGGAGGAGGAGCTCAGTACTTC
CDR3 protein: CASSGGGAQYF

V gene: TRBV27
D gene: .
clone size: .
J gene: TRBJ1-5
CDR3 DNA: TGTGCCAGCAGTTTAGACCGACTACAGCCCCAGCATTTT
CDR3 protein: CASSLDRLQPQHF

V gene: TRBV18
D gene: .
clone size: .
J gene: TRBJ1-5
CDR3 DNA: TGTGCCAGCTCACCTGAAACGGGGTCTCAGCCCCAGCATTTT
CDR3 protein: CASSPETGSQPQHF

V gene: TRBV24-1
D gene: TRBD1
clone size: .
J gene: TRBJ1-4
CDR3 DNA: TGTGCCACCAGTGACCCGGGACAGGGGAATGAAAAACTGTTTTTT
CDR3 protein: CATSDPGQGNEKLFF

V gene: TRBV19
D gene: TRBD2
clone size: .
J gene: TRBJ2-2
CDR3 DNA: TGTGCCAGTAAGCAGGGCGGGAGGACTCTTAACACCGGGGAGCTGTTTTTT
CDR3 protein: CASKQGGRTLNTGELFF

V gene: TRBV6-5
D gene: .
clone size: .
J gene: TRBJ1-1
CDR3 DNA: TGTGCCAGCAGTTACGTACAGGGTGGAATGAACACTGAAGCTTTCTTT
CDR3 protein: CASSYVQGGMNTEAFF

V gene: TRBV5-6
D gene: .
clone size: .
J gene: TRBJ2-1
CDR3 DNA: TGTGCCAGCAGCCCGGGTCGGCGGCTGGTTGAGCAGTTCTTC
CDR3 protein: CASSPGRRLVEQFF

V gene: TRBV3-1/TRBV3-2
D gene: TRBD1
clone size: .
J gene: TRBJ1-5
CDR3 DNA: TGTGCCAGCAGCCTTGGACAGGGGGGTTTTAATCAGCCCCAGCATTTT
CDR3 protein: CASSLGQGGFNQPQHF

V gene: TRBV7-2
D gene: TRBD1
clone size: .
J gene: TRBJ1-2
CDR3 DNA: TGTGCCAGCAGCTTAGACACAGGGGCTTATGGCTACACCTTC
CDR3 protein: CASSLDTGAYGYTF

V gene: TRBV7-9
D gene: .
clone size: once
J gene: TRBJ2-5
CDR3 DNA: TGTGCCAGCAGCTTACGCAGGGGAGGGGGAGAGACCCAGTACTTC
CDR3 protein: CASSLRRGGGETQYF

V gene: TRBV18
D gene: .
clone size: .
J gene: TRBJ2-2
CDR3 DNA: TGTGCCAGCTCACTTCGAGGGGGTCCGAACACCGGGGAGCTGTTTTTT
CDR3 protein: CASSLRGGPNTGELFF

V gene: TRBV5-1
D gene: .
clone size: .
J gene: TRBJ1-3
CDR3 DNA: TGCGCCAGCAGCCCAACCTCGACAGGAAACTCTGGAAACACCATATATTTT
CDR3 protein: CASSPTSTGNSGNTIYF

V gene: TRBV7-8
D gene: TRBD1
clone size: .
J gene: TRBJ2-7
CDR3 DNA: TGTGCCAGCAGCCTTACCGGGACAGGCACCTACGAGCAGTACTTC
CDR3 protein: CASSLTGTGTYEQYF

V gene: TRBV5-1
D gene: TRBD2
clone size: .
J gene: TRBJ2-1
CDR3 DNA: TGCGCCAGCAGCTTGGTAGCGGGTCCCTACAATGAGCAGTTCTTC
CDR3 protein: CASSLVAGPYNEQFF

V gene: TRBV28
D gene: .
clone size: .
J gene: TRBJ2-1
CDR3 DNA: TGTGCCAGCATAGGGACACCCTCCTACAATGAGCAGTTCTTC
CDR3 protein: CASIGTPSYNEQFF

V gene: TRBV29-1
D gene: .
clone size: once
J gene: TRBJ2-3
CDR3 DNA: TGCAGCGCCCGTGAGGGATTGAACACAGATACGCAGTATTTT
CDR3 protein: CSAREGLNTDTQYF

V gene: TRBV6-5
D gene: .
clone size: few
J gene: TRBJ1-2
CDR3 DNA: TGTGCCAGCAGTTACTCGGGTGTGGACATTCCGGTCGGCTACACCTTC
CDR3 protein: CASSYSGVDIPVGYTF

V gene: TRBV5-1
D gene: .
clone size: .
J gene: TRBJ1-2
CDR3 DNA: TGCGCCAGCAGCTTAGGGCAGGGAACTTATGGCTACACCTTC
CDR3 protein: CASSLGQGTYGYTF

V gene: TRBV20-1
D gene: .
clone size: .
J gene: TRBJ2-1
CDR3 DNA: TGCAGTGCTAGTCCTTACATAAGCTCCTACAATGAGCAGTTCTTC
CDR3 protein: CSASPYISSYNEQFF

V gene: TRBV29-1
D gene: TRBD1
clone size: .
J gene: TRBJ2-5
CDR3 DNA: TGCAGCGCGGACAGGGGAGGAGAGACCCAGTACTTC
CDR3 protein: CSADRGGETQYF

V gene: TRBV6-5
D gene: TRBD1
clone size: .
J gene: TRBJ1-1
CDR3 DNA: TGTGCCAGCAGTTACTCGAACAGGGGGTATACTGAAGCTTTCTTT
CDR3 protein: CASSYSNRGYTEAFF

V gene: TRBV5-1
D gene: TRBD1
clone size: .
J gene: TRBJ1-5
CDR3 DNA: TGCGCCAGCAGTTACGGGACAGAGAATCAGCCCCAGCATTTT
CDR3 protein: CASSYGTENQPQHF

V gene: TRBV19
D gene: .
clone size: .
J gene: TRBJ2-1
CDR3 DNA: TGTGCCAGTAGTATAGGGGGGGCGGGAGAGCTCTACAATGAGCAGTTCTTC
CDR3 protein: CASSIGGAGELYNEQFF

V gene: TRBV27
D gene: .
clone size: .
J gene: TRBJ2-3
CDR3 DNA: TGTGCCAGCACCCGAGGTGGGGCCGCTAGCACAGATACGCAGTATTTT
CDR3 protein: CASTRGGAASTDTQYF

V gene: TRBV7-9
D gene: TRBD2
clone size: .
J gene: TRBJ2-2
CDR3 DNA: TGTGCCAGCATTGATCCTACGCGGGAGAAATCGGAGTCGGGGCTGTTTTTT
CDR3 protein: CASIDPTREKSESGLFF